The 25 T cell receptor beta chains given below trace back to one sample, sequenced in a study of cytomegalovirus exposure and HLA in healthy donors. The PCR used 60 Vbeta and 13 Jbeta primers. Sequenced by immunoSEQ multiplex PCR; TCRdb stores in-frame clones only, minus some. The profile shows just under 95,000 clones, more than 65% of them singletons. Sequenced: PBMCs. The receptors here all came from a girl under 10 years old in good health and CMV-seropositive.

The chain links TRBV28 to TRBJ1-2; D might be TRBD1 (5 bases). From germline, CDR1 is MDHEN and CDR2 SYDVKM. The CDR3 is 12 amino acids. V lost 11 bases to trimming and J lost 3 bases, with 13 bases between them. The CDR3 DNA follows: TGTGCCGCTCGGGACTTCGACTATGGCTACACCTTC. This codes for CAARDFDYGYTF.

The chain recombines TRBV25-1 with TRBJ2-4; D is ambiguous. V shed 3 bases and J shed 4 bases, with 4 bases lying between them. Germline CDR1 reads MGHDK; CDR2 reads SYGVNS. The CDR3 length is 12 residues. As DNA, the CDR3 is TGTGCCAGCAGTGATAGAAAAAACATTCAGTACTTC. This encodes CASSDRKNIQYF.

The chain recombines TRBV28 with TRBJ2-7; a possible D gene is TRBD1 (5 bases). Per the germline V gene, CDR1 is MDHEN and CDR2 is SYDVKM. V was clipped by 6 bases and J by 0 bases, with 15 bases between them. The CDR3 consists of 15 residues. The CDR3 sequence: CASSYTDSFSYEQYF. CDR3 nucleotides: TGTGCCAGCAGCTATACCGACAGTTTCTCCTACGAGCAGTACTTC.

The chain has TRBV5-6 and TRBJ1-1, with no clear D. V lost 4 bases and J lost 8, with 12 bases in between. CDR1 is SGHDT and CDR2 is YYEEEE in the germline V gene. This CDR3 spans 12 amino acids. The CDR3 region is CASSPGTDEAFF. CDR3 in DNA: TGTGCCAGCAGCCCAGGCACAGACGAAGCTTTCTTT.

The rearrangement uses TRBV7-9 and TRBJ2-1; weak D call: TRBD1 (6 bases). Trimming pared 6 bases from V and 7 bases from J, leaving 16 bases between. CDR3 size: 14 residues. Germline lookup yields CDR1 SEHNR and CDR2 FQNEAQ (reference sequence). CDR3 in DNA: TGTGCCAGCAGGGAACTTGGACAGCAGAATGAGCAGTTCTTC. Its translation is CASRELGQQNEQFF.

The chain employs TRBV5-1 and TRBJ2-3; D is possibly TRBD1 (5 bases). CDR1 is SGHRS and CDR2 is YFSETQ in the germline V gene. This CDR3 is 15 amino acids long. With 0 bases removed from V and 11 bases from J, the gap between germline ends came to 19 bases. CDR3 protein: CASSLGGSMGSQQYF. The CDR3 region has the DNA TGCGCCAGCAGCTTGGGGGGCAGTATGGGAAGTCAGCAGTATTTT. Together with reference TRBV5-1 and TRBJ2-3, the CDR3 gives the full variable domain: KAGVTQTPRYLIKTRGQQVTLSCSPISGHRSVSWYQQTPGQGLQFLFEYFSETQRNKGNFPGRFSGRQFSNSRSEMNVSTLELGDSALYLCASSLGGSMGSQQYFGPGTRLTVL.

The chain combines TRBV7-9 with TRBJ1-1; D gene uncertain. The germline V and J ends were trimmed by 4 bases and 5 bases, with 14 bases remaining between them. Per the germline V gene, CDR1 is SEHNR and CDR2 is FQNEAQ (reference sequence). This CDR3 region has 14 residues. The CDR3 reads CASSSSGRETEAFF. The CDR3 DNA reads TGTGCCAGCAGCTCGTCGGGTAGGGAGACTGAAGCTTTCTTT.

This chain connects TRBV4-2 to TRBJ1-2, with a weak D call TRBD1 (6 bases). Trimming shortened V by 0 bases and J by 5 bases, and 16 bases separated the two germline ends. Per the germline V gene, CDR1 is LGHNA and CDR2 is YNFKEQ. The CDR3 covers 16 residues. The CDR3 sequence is CASSQDHGGPEYGYTF. CDR3 nucleotides: TGTGCCAGCAGCCAAGATCACGGGGGGCCGGAGTATGGCTACACCTTC.

The chain links TRBV4-3 to TRBJ2-6, with D unclear. The CDR3 loop spans 16 amino acids. V shed 0 bases and J shed 4 bases, with 10 bases lying between them. CDR1 LGHNA and CDR2 YSLEER come from the germline V gene. Here the CDR3 reads CASSQDPASGANVLTF. Written as DNA, the CDR3 is TGCGCCAGCAGCCAAGATCCCGCGTCAGGGGCCAACGTCCTGACTTTC.

This clone was seen only a few times. The J gene is TRBJ1-4, the V gene TRBV5-6, with D tentatively TRBD1 (6 bases). V was cut by 3 bases and J by 7 bases, with 13 bases left in between. The CDR3 totals 14 residues. Germline CDR1 and CDR2: SGHDT and YYEEEE. DNA of the CDR3: TGTGCCAGCAGCTCGACAGGAGGAGGTGAAAAACTGTTTTTT. Translation: CASSSTGGGEKLFF.

The V and J genes are TRBV29-1 and TRBJ1-1, with a weak D call TRBD1 (6 bases). The V gene's germline CDR1 is SQVTM and CDR2 ANQGSEA. V was clipped by 6 bases and J by 6 bases, with 11 bases between them. The CDR3 is made up of 11 amino acids. CDR3 in amino acids: CSVVRGSEAFF. The DNA for the CDR3 is TGCAGCGTCGTCAGGGGATCTGAAGCTTTCTTT.

The chain combines TRBV30 with TRBJ1-1; 7 bases align to TRBD1. Trimming removed 5 bases from V and 5 bases from J; junction bases left unmatched: 8. CDR1 and CDR2 from the germline V gene are GTSNPN and SVGIG (reference sequence). This CDR3 is built from 13 residues. CDR3 region: CAWVEQGRTEAFF. Written as DNA, the CDR3 is TGTGCCTGGGTTGAACAGGGGAGAACTGAAGCTTTCTTT.

The CDR3 DNA is TGTGCCAGCAGTTCCCTGAGGGCTAGCGGGGGAATTCGGACCTACGAGCAGTACTTC. Its protein product is CASSSLRASGGIRTYEQYF. The chain is built from TRBV27 and TRBJ2-7, with 10 bases aligning to TRBD2. The ends lost 4 bases at V and 2 bases at J; junction bases unmatched: 17. CDR1 MNHEY and CDR2 SMNVEV come from the germline V gene (reference sequence). The CDR3 covers 19 residues.

This sequence joins TRBV29-1 and TRBJ2-7, with TRBD1 matching 8 bases. This CDR3 has 16 residues. Losses at the gene ends were 1 base for V and 4 bases for J; bases not matched to a gene: 12. CDR1 and CDR2 from the germline V gene are SQVTM and ANQGSEA. This CDR3 is CSVEAPRTGRIYEQYF. In DNA form, the CDR3 reads TGCAGCGTTGAAGCCCCGAGGACAGGGAGGATTTACGAGCAGTACTTC.

The genes are TRBV10-2 and TRBJ2-5; 7 nucleotides align to TRBD2. Germline V gene sequence: CDR1 WSHSY, CDR2 SAAADI. CDR3 length: 13 residues. V was pared by 0 bases and J by 5 bases, with 0 bases of the junction left unmatched. The CDR3 loop reads CASSESGGETQYF. DNA of the CDR3: TGCGCCAGCAGTGAGTCGGGGGGGGAGACCCAGTACTTC.

This clone is a singleton in its sample. J is TRBJ2-3 and V is TRBV28; 9 bases agree with TRBD2. J was trimmed by 2 bases and V by 6 bases; bases with no gene match: 12. Germline assignment: CDR1 MDHEN and CDR2 SYDVKM. The CDR3 extends over 17 amino acids. This CDR3 is CASRRGTSSPPTDTQYF. Written as DNA, the CDR3 is TGTGCCAGCAGACGTGGGACTAGCTCTCCCCCCACAGATACGCAGTATTTT.

This clone was seen more than once but under ten times. The chain carries TRBV28 and TRBJ2-7; maybe TRBD2 (5 bases). This CDR3 is built from 11 residues. Between the trimmed V and J ends, which lost 10 bases and 1 base, there was a span of 8 bases. Germline CDR1 reads MDHEN; CDR2 reads SYDVKM. CDR3 nucleotides: TGTGCCACCGGGGTGTCCTACGAGCAGTACTTC. Its protein is CATGVSYEQYF.

The chain couples TRBV30 to TRBJ2-1; TRBD2 matches 9 bases. Germline CDR1 reads GTSNPN; CDR2 reads SVGIG (reference sequence). The ends lost 4 bases at V and 1 base at J; junction bases unmatched: 11. This CDR3 is 17 amino acids long. CDR3 nucleotide sequence: TGTGCCTGGACAAAAGGGGCCGGACTAGCGTCCTACAATGAGCAGTTCTTC. This sequence encodes CAWTKGAGLASYNEQFF.

The chain joins TRBV28 to TRBJ1-5, with D hard to call. The CDR3 consists of 14 residues. Between the trimmed V and J ends, which lost 5 bases and 2 bases, there was a span of 10 bases. Germline-derived CDR1 and CDR2 are MDHEN and SYDVKM. The CDR3 sequence is CASSETGGNQPQHF. Here the CDR3 DNA reads TGTGCCAGCAGTGAGACGGGAGGCAATCAGCCCCAGCATTTT.

This chain's CDR3 is CASSPRTSGIGETQYF. CDR3 coding DNA: TGTGCCAGCAGCCCCCGGACTAGCGGGATTGGGGAGACCCAGTACTTC. V gene TRBV9 combines with J gene TRBJ2-5; 12 positions match TRBD2. In germline, CDR1 is SGDLS, CDR2 YYNGEE. V dropped 4 bases and J dropped 5; count of bases not matched to a gene: 9. The CDR3 is 16 amino acids.

The CDR3 protein is CASSLQGDQNYEQYF. DNA of the CDR3: TGCGCCAGCAGCTTGCAGGGGGACCAGAATTACGAGCAGTACTTC. The rearrangement uses TRBV5-1 and TRBJ2-7, with 7 bases matching TRBD1. CDR3 length: 15 residues. V lost 1 base to trimming and J lost 4 bases; unmatched junction nucleotides: 8. CDR1 is SGHRS and CDR2 is YFSETQ in the germline V gene.

The chain uses TRBV5-1 and TRBJ1-1; 9 bases match TRBD1. Germline CDR1 reads SGHRS; CDR2 reads YFSETQ. V lost 5 bases and J lost 5; bases outside the gene matches: 4. There are 13 residues in the CDR3. In DNA form, the CDR3 reads TGCGCCAGCAGACCGACAGGGGGGACTGAAGCTTTCTTT. It translates to CASRPTGGTEAFF. Together with reference TRBV5-1 and TRBJ1-1, the CDR3 gives the full variable domain: KAGVTQTPRYLIKTRGQQVTLSCSPISGHRSVSWYQQTPGQGLQFLFEYFSETQRNKGNFPGRFSGRQFSNSRSEMNVSTLELGDSALYLCASRPTGGTEAFFGQGTRLTVV.

The rearrangement links TRBV19 to TRBJ2-2, with 9 bases that match TRBD2. The CDR3 runs 14 residues. Germline V CDR1 and CDR2: LNHDA, SQIVND (reference sequence). Trimming at V came to 9 bases and at J to 9 bases, leaving 11 bases not matched to a gene. DNA for the CDR3: TGTGCCAGCCGCCGGACTAGCGATCTTAGGGAGCTGTTTTTT. Its protein is CASRRTSDLRELFF.

The V and J genes are TRBV6-1 and TRBJ1-1, with D tentatively TRBD1 (5 bases). CDR3 size: 14 residues. From germline, CDR1 is MNHNS and CDR2 SASEGT. V lost 3 bases and J 4 bases, leaving 12 bases between the germline ends. The CDR3 is CASSETVYGTEAFF. In DNA form, the CDR3 reads TGTGCCAGCAGTGAGACAGTTTATGGCACTGAAGCTTTCTTT.

This chain joins TRBV5-1 and TRBJ2-1, with TRBD2 matching over 12 bases. Trimming at V came to 3 bases and at J to 9 bases, leaving 10 bases not matched to a gene. CDR1 is SGHRS, CDR2 YFSETQ, per germline. CDR3 length equals 16 residues. For the CDR3, the DNA is TGCGCCAGCAGCTCCTTGACTAGCGGGAGTATGACTGAGCAGTTCTTC. Amino acids: CASSSLTSGSMTEQFF.